This T cell receptor beta chain was sequenced for a study of OX40 agonist ivuxolimab in advanced cancers. Turning to the study itself: Ivuxolimab, which is an agonistic anti-OX40 (CD134) antibody, was administered to the patients. Subjects had a mean age of roughly 60 years, with a range of roughly 20 to 80; 82.7% were male. Enrollees could have had prior anti-PD-1, anti-PD-L1 or anti-CTLA-4 therapy, which approximately 40% had received.

Sequencing used immunoSEQ multiplex PCR; TCRdb keeps in-frame clones, though not all of them. The table records more than 85,000 clones, roughly nine tenths of them present only once. For this clone: What it binds is unknown.

The CDR3 is 13 residues long. The germline V and J ends were trimmed by 4 bases and 12 bases, with 16 bases remaining between them. CDR1 and CDR2 (germline): SGHDN, FVKESK. Findings and caveats of the study: On average, a greater number of expanded clones characterised CD8+ T cells relative to CD4+.

The TCR comes from an adult with an advanced solid tumor such as melanoma, head and neck, liver or kidney cancer. This sample comprised CD4+ or CD8+ T cells sorted from blood, obtained in a trial of the OX40 agonist ivuxolimab. The V and J genes are TRBV14 and TRBJ2-1; D unresolved. The CDR3 here is CASSLLPGVGQFF. The CDR3 DNA sequence: TGTGCCAGCAGCCTTCTACCCGGAGTTGGGCAGTTCTTC.